Listed here are 15 T cell receptor beta chains from one sample, sequenced in a study of blood T cell repertoires in COVID-19. The data were produced by immunoSEQ multiplex PCR, yet TCRdb's version contains in-frame clones alone and is incomplete. The repertoire includes about 280,000 clones, about nine tenths of them detected once, and just under 0.95% sits in the top ten. Sequencing was carried out using peripheral blood. The source of these receptors is a woman between 40 and 55 years old who had recovered from COVID-19.

The rearrangement joins TRBV28 to TRBJ2-7; D is unclear. CDR3 length: 14 amino acids. Deletions cut 6 bases from V and 2 bases from J, with 14 bases between. In germline, CDR1 is MDHEN, CDR2 SYDVKM. CDR3 loop: CASRIPLSPYEQYF. The CDR3 DNA is TGTGCCAGCAGAATCCCCTTGAGCCCCTACGAGCAGTACTTC.

This clone was detected only once. V and J are TRBV5-1 and TRBJ2-3; D gene ambiguous. CDR1 SGHRS and CDR2 YFSETQ come from the germline V gene. The CDR3 is 16 residues long. V was shortened by 4 bases and J by 2 bases, with 17 bases between the two germline ends. CDR3 sequence (DNA): TGCGCCAGCAGCACTGGGCCAGCTTCCCACACAGATACGCAGTATTTT. Amino acids: CASSTGPASHTDTQYF.

The chain employs TRBV14 and TRBJ1-5, with D unresolved. V lost 1 base, J lost 15 bases, and 7 bases lay in between. The germline V gene encodes CDR1 SGHDN and CDR2 FVKESK. The CDR3 totals 10 residues. For the CDR3, the DNA is TGTGCCAGCAGCCAAGTGGCCCGGCATTTT. This encodes CASSQVARHF.

The V gene is TRBV2, the J gene TRBJ2-4; the match to TRBD2 covers 7 bases. The CDR3 is 15 residues long. Trimming removed 6 bases from V and 13 bases from J; junction bases left unmatched: 18. Germline CDR1 SNHLY, CDR2 FYNNEI. The CDR3 is CASSQTASGFPPQYF. Here the CDR3 DNA reads TGTGCCAGCAGCCAAACGGCTAGCGGATTCCCTCCCCAGTACTTC.

The chain joins TRBV11-2 to TRBJ2-5; D is possibly TRBD2 (6 bases). Germline V gives CDR1 SGHAT, CDR2 FQNNGV. The length of the CDR3 is 15 residues. V shed 1 base and J shed 5 bases, with 14 bases lying between them. CDR3 DNA sequence: TGTGCCAGCAGCTTAGGGTCGGGAGTGCGTGAGACCCAGTACTTC. It yields the protein CASSLGSGVRETQYF.

This clone was observed a few times. V usage is TRBV5-1 and J usage is TRBJ1-1; maybe TRBD1 (6 bases). V was cut by 4 bases and J by 1 base, with 17 bases left in between. There are 16 residues in the CDR3. The germline V gene encodes CDR1 SGHRS and CDR2 YFSETQ. CDR3 sequence reads: CASSPREGVTNTEAFF. The CDR3 coding sequence is TGCGCCAGCAGCCCCCGGGAGGGGGTGACGAACACTGAAGCTTTCTTT.

V and J are TRBV15 and TRBJ2-7; possibly TRBD2 for D (6 bases). Germline loops: CDR1 LNHNV, CDR2 YYDKDF (reference sequence). The CDR3 is 15 residues long. Between the trimmed V and J ends, which lost 0 bases and 1 base, there was a span of 10 bases. The CDR3: CATSRDSGISYEQYF. CDR3 bases: TGTGCCACCAGCAGAGATAGCGGCATTTCCTACGAGCAGTACTTC.

The J gene is TRBJ2-1, the V gene TRBV7-8, with 7 bases fitting TRBD2. Germline V gene sequence: CDR1 SGHVS, CDR2 FQNEAQ. Trimming took 2 bases from V and 3 from J; bases not matched to a gene: 7. The CDR3 is made up of 16 amino acids. Here the CDR3 DNA reads TGTGCCAGCAGCTTACGGGACTATTCTGACTACAATGAGCAGTTCTTC. Protein product: CASSLRDYSDYNEQFF.

The chain is built from TRBV2 and TRBJ2-7; D unresolved. The CDR3 loop spans 13 amino acids. Trimming pared 8 bases from V and 0 bases from J, leaving 11 bases between. Germline CDR1 reads SNHLY; CDR2 reads FYNNEI. The CDR3 DNA is TGTGCCAGCGGTTCGACTGGCTCCTACGAGCAGTACTTC. It yields the protein CASGSTGSYEQYF.

This rearrangement joins TRBV30 to TRBJ1-5; TRBD1 is a possible D gene (5 bases). Looked up from germline, CDR1 is GTSNPN and CDR2 is SVGIG (reference sequence). The CDR3 contains 19 residues. Trimming removed 3 bases at V and 0 bases at J, with 24 bases between. In nucleotides, the CDR3 is TGTGCCTGGAGCGCGCAACAGGTTTTCGCCTCGTATAGCAATCAGCCCCAGCATTTT. As protein: CAWSAQQVFASYSNQPQHF.

The chain has TRBV25-1 and TRBJ2-1; D might be TRBD1 (7 bases). The length of the CDR3 is 16 residues. Looked up from germline, CDR1 is MGHDK and CDR2 is SYGVNS. The V gene lost 4 bases and the J gene lost 0 bases, with 13 bases spanning the gap. CDR3 bases: TGTGCCAGCAGTGGACAGGGACTCAGCTCCTACAATGAGCAGTTCTTC. Translating it yields CASSGQGLSSYNEQFF.

CDR3 protein: CASSVGLAGTYEQYF. The CDR3 coding sequence is TGTGCCAGCAGCGTCGGACTAGCGGGCACCTACGAGCAGTACTTC. The chain is built from TRBV7-2 and TRBJ2-7; 11 bases match TRBD2. CDR1 is SGHTA and CDR2 is FQGNSA in the germline V gene. The CDR3 spans 15 residues. V gave up 5 bases and J gave up 2 bases; unmatched junction bases: 5.

The chain uses TRBV18 and TRBJ2-7, with TRBD1 matching over 9 bases. With 1 base clipped from V and 2 bases from J, the junction kept 6 bases outside the gene matches. Germline assignment: CDR1 KGHSH and CDR2 LQKENI. This CDR3 is 16 amino acids long. DNA of the CDR3: TGTGCCAGCTCACCACAGGGGACAGGGTGGGCCTACGAGCAGTACTTC. Its protein product is CASSPQGTGWAYEQYF.

The table lists this clone with many counts. This chain links TRBV5-1 with TRBJ2-3; 9 bases fit TRBD1. Germline trimming cut 5 bases from V and 5 bases from J; bases unmatched to any gene: 3. CDR3 size: 13 residues. Germline assignment: CDR1 SGHRS and CDR2 YFSETQ. CDR3 in amino acids: CASRGQGGDTQYF. In DNA form, the CDR3 reads TGCGCCAGCAGGGGACAGGGCGGAGATACGCAGTATTTT.

The CDR3 sequence is CAISEQSGWNYEQYF. As DNA, the CDR3 is TGTGCCATCAGTGAGCAGTCAGGGTGGAACTACGAGCAGTACTTC. The chain employs TRBV10-3 and TRBJ2-7; perhaps TRBD1 as D (5 bases). Trimming shortened V by 2 bases and J by 3 bases, and 14 bases separated the two germline ends. The CDR3 covers 15 residues. In germline, CDR1 is ENHRY, CDR2 SYGVKD.